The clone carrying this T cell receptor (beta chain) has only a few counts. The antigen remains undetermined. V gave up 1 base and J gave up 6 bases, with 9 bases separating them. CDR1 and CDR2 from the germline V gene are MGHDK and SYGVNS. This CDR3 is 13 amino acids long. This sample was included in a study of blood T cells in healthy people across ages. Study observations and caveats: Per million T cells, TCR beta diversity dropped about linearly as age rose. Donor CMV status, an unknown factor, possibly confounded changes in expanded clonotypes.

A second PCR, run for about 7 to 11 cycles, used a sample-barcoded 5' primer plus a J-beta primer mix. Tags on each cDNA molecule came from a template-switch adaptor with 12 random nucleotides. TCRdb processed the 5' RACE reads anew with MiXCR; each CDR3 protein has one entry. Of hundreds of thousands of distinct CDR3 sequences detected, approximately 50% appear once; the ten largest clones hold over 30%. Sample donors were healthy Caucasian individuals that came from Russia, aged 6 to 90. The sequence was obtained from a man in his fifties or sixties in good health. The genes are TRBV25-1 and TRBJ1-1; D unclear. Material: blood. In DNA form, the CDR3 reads TGTGCCAGCAGTGAATGGGGTGTCGCTGAAGCTTTCTTT. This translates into CASSEWGVAEAFF.